Listed here are 31 T cell receptor beta chains from one sample, sequenced in a study of blood T cell repertoires in COVID-19. Repertoires were generated with immunoSEQ multiplex PCR, while TCRdb's copy carries only in-frame clones and drops some. The table shows 110,000 or so clones, with 70% to 80% occurring only once. The specimen was peripheral blood. All receptors come from a man over 45 with acute or convalescent COVID-19.

The DNA for the CDR3 is TGCGCCAGCAGCCAAGAGGAAGGGGCGCATGAAAAACTGTTTTTT. It codes for CASSQEEGAHEKLFF. The rearrangement links TRBV4-1 to TRBJ1-4, with D possibly matching TRBD1 (5 bases). CDR1 and CDR2 from the germline V gene are MGHRA and YSYEKL. V lost 0 bases, J lost 6 bases, and 11 bases lay in between. This CDR3 comprises 15 residues.

The gene calls are TRBV18 and TRBJ1-1, with a weak D call TRBD1 (6 bases). CDR1 KGHSH and CDR2 LQKENI come from the germline V gene. The length of the CDR3 is 13 residues. The ends were cut back, 2 bases at V and 7 bases at J, with 11 bases in the middle. The CDR3 nucleotides are TGTGCCAGCTCACCAGGTAGCAGGGGTGAAGCTTTCTTT. This translates into CASSPGSRGEAFF.

In its sample, this clone was seen a few times. The V call is TRBV7-8, the J call TRBJ2-7, with TRBD2 matching 13 bases. Unmatched junction bases numbered 6, after V lost 6 bases and J lost 4 bases. Germline CDR1 is SGHVS and CDR2 is FQNEAQ. The CDR3 length is 15 residues. CDR3 nucleotides: TGTGCCAGCAGTTTCGGGACTAGCGGGAATTACGAGCAGTACTTC. Translating it yields CASSFGTSGNYEQYF.

The chain links TRBV7-2 to TRBJ2-1; D not certain. The CDR3 is 17 residues long. V dropped 0 bases and J dropped 2 bases, with 14 bases sitting between them. The V gene's germline CDR1 is SGHTA and CDR2 FQGNSA. The CDR3 region is CASSLALRPGAYNEQFF. The CDR3 coding sequence is TGTGCCAGCAGCTTAGCGCTCAGGCCCGGCGCCTACAATGAGCAGTTCTTC.

This clone showed up just once. The CDR3 spells CASSPGQHGNEVWESAKNIQYF. The DNA of the CDR3 is TGCGCCAGCAGCCCCGGTCAACACGGGAACGAGGTATGGGAGTCGGCCAAAAACATTCAGTACTTC. This chain connects TRBV5-1 to TRBJ2-4, with D possibly TRBD2 on 5 matching bases. In germline, CDR1 is SGHRS, CDR2 YFSETQ. V lost 4 bases and J lost 1, with 33 bases in between. This CDR3 is 22 amino acids long.

This sequence joins TRBV19 and TRBJ2-6; D is ambiguous. Deletions cut 1 base from V and 8 bases from J, with 12 bases between. The CDR3 is 15 amino acids. Looked up from germline, CDR1 is LNHDA and CDR2 is SQIVND (reference sequence). The CDR3 coding sequence is TGTGCCAGTAGTATAGGGAGTGCCTGGTCCAACGTCCTGACTTTC. Protein product: CASSIGSAWSNVLTF.

The chain employs TRBV27 and TRBJ2-2; tentative D call: TRBD2 (5 bases). The ends were cut back, 5 bases at V and 6 bases at J, with 10 bases in the middle. In germline, CDR1 is MNHEY, CDR2 SMNVEV (reference sequence). The CDR3 is 13 residues long. The CDR3 DNA sequence: TGTGCCAGCAGTACCCGGGAACCCGGGGAGCTGTTTTTT. Its translation is CASSTREPGELFF.

In this sample, this clone is medium-sized. This chain joins TRBV5-6 and TRBJ2-1; unclear D gene. The CDR3 is made up of 17 amino acids. V lost 3 bases to trimming and J lost 0 bases, with 16 bases between them. CDR1 and CDR2 from the germline V gene are SGHDT and YYEEEE. The DNA for the CDR3 is TGTGCCAGCAGCTCTGGCGGTAGCTCCGACTCCTACAATGAGCAGTTCTTC. Its translation: CASSSGGSSDSYNEQFF.

This clone came up once. The chain has TRBV10-1 and TRBJ2-1, with TRBD2 matching 10 bases. In germline, CDR1 is WNHNN, CDR2 SYGVQD (reference sequence). With 8 bases clipped from V and 15 bases from J, the junction kept 10 bases outside the gene matches. The CDR3 covers 12 residues. The CDR3 protein is CASGGLADPLFF. The CDR3 DNA sequence: TGCGCCAGCGGAGGACTAGCGGACCCATTGTTCTTC.

The chain joins TRBV27 to TRBJ1-2; D unresolved. V lost 5 bases, J lost 4 bases, and 11 bases lay in between. This CDR3 is 13 amino acids long. Germline assignment: CDR1 MNHEY and CDR2 SMNVEV (reference sequence). The CDR3 DNA follows: TGTGCCAGCAGTAGACGCGACTTCTATGGCTACACCTTC. Its translation: CASSRRDFYGYTF.

This clone is medium-sized within its sample. The V gene is TRBV14, the J gene TRBJ1-4, with TRBD1 identical over 7 bases. The germline V gene has CDR1 SGHDN and CDR2 FVKESK. The junction had 4 bases not matched to a gene; V was cut back by 6 bases and J by 3 bases. This CDR3 is built from 14 residues. The CDR3 nucleotides read TGTGCCAGCAGACAGACAGGGTCTAATGAAAAACTGTTTTTT. Translated, it gives CASRQTGSNEKLFF.

There are a few counts of this clone. V is TRBV5-1 and J is TRBJ2-1; 12 bases are a match to TRBD2. J gave up 7 bases and V 4 bases, and 12 bases lay outside the gene matches. Germline V gene data show CDR1 as SGHRS and CDR2 as YFSETQ. This CDR3 spans 17 amino acids. The CDR3 DNA is TGCGCCAGCAGCCCAGGCCTAGCGGGGGGGCAGGGTAATGAGCAGTTCTTC. It specifies CASSPGLAGGQGNEQFF.

The chain is built from TRBV7-9 and TRBJ1-2; D is perhaps TRBD1 (5 bases). V lost 5 bases and J lost 3, with 16 bases in between. In germline, CDR1 is SEHNR, CDR2 FQNEAQ (reference sequence). This CDR3 has 15 residues. The chain's CDR3 is CASSGPGSLDYGYTF. The CDR3 region has the DNA TGTGCCAGCAGCGGTCCAGGGTCCTTGGACTATGGCTACACCTTC. The full variable domain, in which reference TRBV7-9 and TRBJ1-2 provide the parts outside the CDR3, is DTGVSQNPRHKITKRGQNVTFRCDPISEHNRLYWYRQTLGQGPEFLTYFQNEAQLEKSRLLSDRFSAERPKGSFSTLEIQRTEQGDSAMYLCASSGPGSLDYGYTFGSGTRLTVV.

The chain couples TRBV7-9 to TRBJ1-5; the D gene is possibly TRBD1 (5 bases). This CDR3 contains 14 residues. V lost 3 bases and J 1 base, leaving 7 bases between the germline ends. The germline CDR1 and CDR2 sequences are SEHNR and FQNEAQ (reference sequence). The CDR3 DNA sequence: TGTGCCAGCAGCTTGGACATCAGCAATCAGCCCCAGCATTTT. Translation: CASSLDISNQPQHF. Looking up the rest from reference TRBV7-9 and TRBJ1-5 gives the full variable domain: DTGVSQNPRHKITKRGQNVTFRCDPISEHNRLYWYRQTLGQGPEFLTYFQNEAQLEKSRLLSDRFSAERPKGSFSTLEIQRTEQGDSAMYLCASSLDISNQPQHFGDGTRLSIL.

V usage is TRBV27 and J usage is TRBJ2-7, with D maybe TRBD2 (7 bases). Trimming removed 6 bases from V and 5 bases from J, with 17 bases in between. The CDR3 consists of 14 residues. Germline-derived CDR1 and CDR2 are MNHEY and SMNVEV (reference sequence). The CDR3 protein is CASRRMGGPHEQYF. For the CDR3, the DNA is TGTGCCAGCAGGCGTATGGGGGGGCCGCACGAGCAGTACTTC.

The chain has TRBV2 and TRBJ2-4; D unclear. Germline values: CDR1 SNHLY, CDR2 FYNNEI. This CDR3 contains 12 residues. Trimming took off 3 bases at V and 10 bases at J, with 10 bases between the two ends. In nucleotides, the CDR3 is TGTGCCAGCAGTGAGTACTTAGATATTCAGTACTTC. This encodes CASSEYLDIQYF.

CDR3 amino acids: CASSAPGQGALLTYTDTQYF. The CDR3 DNA is TGTGCCAGCAGCGCGCCGGGACAGGGGGCTTTATTAACCTACACAGATACGCAGTATTTT. The genes are TRBV9 and TRBJ2-3; 12 bases agree with TRBD1. V dropped 3 bases and J dropped 2; count of bases not matched to a gene: 16. There are 20 residues in the CDR3. From germline, CDR1 is SGDLS and CDR2 YYNGEE.

V gene TRBV5-6 combines with J gene TRBJ1-1; D is undetermined. Germline CDR1 is SGHDT and CDR2 is YYEEEE. Trimming took off 4 bases at V and 6 bases at J, with 19 bases between the two ends. This CDR3 has 15 residues. This CDR3 reads CASSPSPDGLPEAFF. The CDR3 DNA follows: TGTGCCAGCAGCCCAAGTCCGGACGGACTACCTGAAGCTTTCTTT.

The V gene is TRBV29-1, the J gene TRBJ2-7; D call uncertain. This CDR3 is built from 11 residues. The V and J ends lost 6 bases and 0 bases respectively, with 6 bases between them. Looked up from germline, CDR1 is SQVTM and CDR2 is ANQGSEA. CDR3 protein: CSVRLSYEQYF. Written as DNA, the CDR3 is TGCAGCGTCAGGCTCTCCTACGAGCAGTACTTC.

The V and J genes are TRBV7-8 and TRBJ2-1, with 14 bases lining up with TRBD2. With V trimmed by 5 bases and J by 9 bases, 6 bases remained unmatched. CDR1 and CDR2 from the germline V gene are SGHVS and FQNEAQ. The CDR3 has 15 amino acids. CDR3 in amino acids: CASSMTSGRAFEQFF. DNA of the CDR3: TGTGCCAGCAGCATGACTAGCGGGAGGGCCTTTGAGCAGTTCTTC.

This chain links TRBV5-6 with TRBJ2-1, with 13 bases that match TRBD2. V shed 3 bases, J shed 3 bases, and the junction held 6 bases outside the gene matches. Germline assignment: CDR1 SGHDT and CDR2 YYEEEE. The CDR3 covers 17 residues. The CDR3 reads CASSYAGTSGVYNEQFF. CDR3 coding DNA: TGTGCCAGCAGCTACGCTGGGACTAGCGGGGTCTACAATGAGCAGTTCTTC.

The chain employs TRBV6-5 and TRBJ2-5; 12 nucleotides align to TRBD1. There are 14 residues in the CDR3. Losses at the gene ends were 8 bases for V and 5 bases for J; bases not matched to a gene: 6. The V gene's germline CDR1 is MNHEY and CDR2 SVGAGI. CDR3 DNA sequence: TGTGCCAGCTGGGGGGACAGGGGGCCGGAGACCCAGTACTTC. Encoded protein: CASWGDRGPETQYF.

The chain is built from TRBV29-1 and TRBJ1-4; TRBD1 might be the D (5 bases). Germline-derived CDR1 and CDR2 are SQVTM and ANQGSEA. V lost 1 base and J lost 8, with 14 bases in between. CDR3 size: 14 residues. As DNA, the CDR3 is TGCAGCGTTGAAGTACCGCAGGGAGGAGAAAAACTGTTTTTT. Translating gives CSVEVPQGGEKLFF.

The CDR3 loop is CASSLGAGGSEQYF. The CDR3 region has the DNA TGCGCCAGCAGCTTGGGGGCAGGGGGCAGCGAGCAGTACTTC. The genes are TRBV5-1 and TRBJ2-7; 8 bases line up with TRBD1. There are 14 residues in the CDR3. J gave up 6 bases and V 0 bases, and 5 bases lay outside the gene matches. CDR1 is SGHRS and CDR2 is YFSETQ in the germline V gene. Based on the CDR3 plus reference TRBV5-1 and TRBJ2-7, the full variable domain is KAGVTQTPRYLIKTRGQQVTLSCSPISGHRSVSWYQQTPGQGLQFLFEYFSETQRNKGNFPGRFSGRQFSNSRSEMNVSTLELGDSALYLCASSLGAGGSEQYFGPGTRLTVT.

The chain combines TRBV19 with TRBJ1-2; TRBD1 aligns across 7 bases. The junction had 7 bases not matched to a gene; V was cut back by 10 bases and J by 8 bases. The CDR3 runs 11 residues. In germline, CDR1 is LNHDA, CDR2 SQIVND (reference sequence). The CDR3 sequence is CATQTGRGYTF. The CDR3 DNA is TGTGCCACCCAGACAGGGAGAGGCTACACCTTC.

CDR3 sequence reads: CASSQEVRMEGTKQYF. In DNA, the CDR3 is TGCGCCAGCAGCCAAGAGGTGAGGATGGAGGGGACCAAGCAGTACTTC. This chain joins TRBV4-1 and TRBJ2-7; TRBD2 might be the D (6 bases). The CDR3 sequence is 16 residues long. V lost 0 bases and J 8 bases, leaving 20 bases between the germline ends. The germline V gene has CDR1 MGHRA and CDR2 YSYEKL.

The rearrangement joins TRBV28 to TRBJ1-4; D is undetermined. There are 16 residues in the CDR3. The ends were cut back, 5 bases at V and 4 bases at J, with 17 bases in the middle. CDR1 MDHEN and CDR2 SYDVKM come from the germline V gene. The CDR3 DNA reads TGTGCCAGCAGTGTCTTTTCCGGGAGACATAATGAAAAACTGTTTTTT. Amino acids: CASSVFSGRHNEKLFF.

This rearrangement joins TRBV2 to TRBJ2-1, with D possibly being TRBD1 (6 bases). Per germline, CDR1 SNHLY and CDR2 FYNNEI. The CDR3 runs 15 residues. The V and J ends lost 7 bases and 1 base respectively, with 14 bases between them. CDR3 coding DNA: TGTGCCAGCAATGGTGGGCAGGGGTCCTACAATGAGCAGTTCTTC. Its translation is CASNGGQGSYNEQFF.

J is TRBJ2-1 and V is TRBV5-1, with D perhaps TRBD1 (6 bases). V was cut by 6 bases and J by 8 bases, with 18 bases left in between. The CDR3 loop spans 14 amino acids. Germline V CDR1 and CDR2: SGHRS, YFSETQ. The CDR3 spells CASTFYRVEDEQFF. CDR3 DNA sequence: TGCGCCAGCACATTCTACAGGGTAGAGGATGAGCAGTTCTTC. The full variable domain, completed using reference TRBV5-1 and TRBJ2-1, is KAGVTQTPRYLIKTRGQQVTLSCSPISGHRSVSWYQQTPGQGLQFLFEYFSETQRNKGNFPGRFSGRQFSNSRSEMNVSTLELGDSALYLCASTFYRVEDEQFFGPGTRLTVL.

A single count supports this clone. The chain is built from TRBV5-4 and TRBJ1-2, with 10 positions matching TRBD1. Trimming took 4 bases from V and 12 from J; bases not matched to a gene: 18. This CDR3 region has 16 residues. Germline CDR1 reads SGHNT; CDR2 reads YYREEE (reference sequence). DNA of the CDR3: TGTGCCAGCAGCCCGGGGGGGGACAGGGGACAATTATGGCACACCTTC. Its translation: CASSPGGDRGQLWHTF.

This clone was detected only a few times. The V and J genes are TRBV7-9 and TRBJ1-1; tentative D call: TRBD1 (6 bases). Between the trimmed V and J ends, which lost 1 base and 0 bases, there was a span of 9 bases. The CDR3 contains 15 residues. Germline V gene sequence: CDR1 SEHNR, CDR2 FQNEAQ (reference sequence). The chain's CDR3 is CASSLDTGLNTEAFF. CDR3 in DNA: TGTGCCAGCAGCTTAGATACAGGGCTGAACACTGAAGCTTTCTTT.